This T cell receptor (beta chain) was profiled in a study of neurological immune-mediated disorders. Findings of the study overall: None of the CDR3 amino acid sequences found in expanded clones was shared across subjects. This suggests that the TCR-beta repertoires were private in all groups. HTLV-1-associated myelopathy had the most TCR clonal expansion, and multiple sclerosis had the least, less than healthy controls.

The CDR3 spans 14 residues. The germline gives CDR1 DFQATT, CDR2 SNEGSKA (reference sequence). V trimming: 4 bases; J trimming: 5 bases; junction bases outside the gene matches: 3. This clonotype was recorded many times. Its target is not known. 5'RACE with 10-nucleotide random UMIs generated the cDNA. From 15-18 subjects, each sequencing run yielded over 180 million TCR-beta sequences. One entry per CDR3 protein, called by TCRdb with MiXCR from the 5' RACE reads. The sample has over 65,000 distinct CDR3 sequences, just over 2.5% seen once. The sequencing sample was made of PBMCs. The rearrangement uses TRBV20-1 and TRBJ2-1; 12 nucleotides agree with TRBD2. The sequence was collected from a woman aged 25 to 39 with multiple sclerosis. The CDR3 sequence: CSAKTSGGHNEQFF. In DNA, the CDR3 is TGCAGTGCTAAGACTAGCGGGGGCCACAATGAGCAGTTCTTC.